The next 5 T cell receptor beta chains were all read from a single sample in a study of cytotoxic CD8 clonotypes in ibrutinib-treated CLL. The method was immunoSEQ multiplex PCR; TCRdb's version includes in-frame clones alone and lacks a portion of them. This table holds about 330,000 clones, roughly 67% found once. This material consisted of PBMCs, taken after 36 months of ibrutinib treatment. All receptors come from a human donor with chronic lymphocytic leukemia.

This clone was counted only a few times. The chain joins TRBV12-5 to TRBJ2-3, with D tentatively TRBD1 (5 bases). The CDR3 is 15 amino acids. CDR1 is LGHNT and CDR2 is FRNRAP in the germline V gene. V lost 3 bases and J 2 bases, leaving 12 bases between the germline ends. Here the CDR3 DNA reads TGTGCTAGTGGTTTAGGACAAGCCTACACAGATACGCAGTATTTT. Protein: CASGLGQAYTDTQYF.

J is TRBJ2-7 and V is TRBV27; D is perhaps TRBD2 (5 bases). The germline V gene encodes CDR1 MNHEY and CDR2 SMNVEV (reference sequence). Between the trimmed V and J ends, which lost 1 base and 1 base, there was a span of 8 bases. The CDR3 runs 14 residues. CDR3 in amino acids: CASSLYGDSYEQYF. The CDR3 DNA follows: TGTGCCAGCAGTTTATACGGGGATTCCTACGAGCAGTACTTC.

The chain carries TRBV5-6 and TRBJ1-5, with D uncertain. Germline lookup yields CDR1 SGHDT and CDR2 YYEEEE. The CDR3 runs 13 residues. V lost 4 bases, J lost 5 bases, and 10 bases lay in between. CDR3 residues: CASSAAADQPQHF. The CDR3 DNA is TGTGCCAGCAGCGCAGCAGCAGATCAGCCCCAGCATTTT.

The CDR3 nucleotides read TGTGCCAGCAGTCGGGGGGCAGCAGATACGCAGTATTTT. This encodes CASSRGAADTQYF. The chain carries TRBV27 and TRBJ2-3, with D possibly matching TRBD2 (7 bases). Germline loops: CDR1 MNHEY, CDR2 SMNVEV (reference sequence). Trimming cost V 5 bases and J 4 bases, with 10 bases left between them. This CDR3 comprises 13 residues.

The table lists this clone with a few counts. This chain uses TRBV7-9 with TRBJ1-2, with D perhaps TRBD1 (5 bases). Germline values: CDR1 SEHNR, CDR2 FQNEAQ (reference sequence). The V gene lost 8 bases and the J gene lost 3 bases, with 13 bases spanning the gap. There are 13 residues in the CDR3. CDR3 DNA: TGTGCCAGCGGGGCAGGGAGGGACTATGGCTACACCTTC. It translates to CASGAGRDYGYTF.